The 10 T cell receptor beta chains listed next were all sequenced from one sample in a study of shared clonotypes between healthy human individuals. The repertoire was sequenced with immunoSEQ multiplex PCR; TCRdb's copy has only in-frame clones and lacks some. The data hold 150,000 to 200,000 clones, with over 50% observed a single time. Source material: memory CD4+ T cells sorted from blood. Subset described: CD45RA-negative fraction. All receptors derive from a man aged 25-45 years in good health.

This chain joins TRBV30 and TRBJ1-1, with TRBD1 as a possible D gene (5 bases). CDR3 length equals 14 residues. The germline CDR1 and CDR2 sequences are GTSNPN and SVGIG (reference sequence). V dropped 4 bases and J dropped 3 bases, with 15 bases sitting between them. The CDR3 nucleotides are TGTGCCTGGAAGCACCAGGGTTTGTACACTGAAGCTTTCTTT. The encoded protein is CAWKHQGLYTEAFF.

The chain couples TRBV9 to TRBJ1-5; 7 nucleotides line up with TRBD1. Germline V gene sequence: CDR1 SGDLS, CDR2 YYNGEE. The CDR3 is 15 amino acids. V trimming: 0 bases; J trimming: 5 bases; junction bases outside the gene matches: 5. CDR3 in amino acids: CASSVGATGDQPQHF. The CDR3 nucleotides are TGTGCCAGCAGCGTAGGGGCCACAGGGGATCAGCCCCAGCATTTT.

There are a few counts of this clone. Other DNA sequences in the same sample also yield this CDR3. This chain connects TRBV4-3 to TRBJ2-7, with D possibly TRBD2 on 5 matching bases. From germline, CDR1 is LGHNA and CDR2 YSLEER. V lost 0 bases to trimming and J lost 7 bases, with 10 bases between them. The CDR3 length is 13 residues. The CDR3 loop reads CASSQDHGGEQYF. The CDR3 DNA reads TGCGCCAGCAGCCAAGATCATGGCGGGGAGCAGTACTTC.

The chain has TRBV27 and TRBJ2-3, with 9 positions matching TRBD2. V was clipped by 2 bases and J by 0 bases; unmatched bases: 0. The germline CDR1 and CDR2 sequences are MNHEY and SMNVEV (reference sequence). The CDR3 covers 15 residues. The CDR3 DNA follows: TGTGCCAGCAGTTTAACTAGCGGGAGCACAGATACGCAGTATTTT. Translated: CASSLTSGSTDTQYF.

This chain joins TRBV9 and TRBJ2-1, with 10 bases identical to TRBD2. Unmatched junction bases numbered 2, after V lost 3 bases and J lost 5 bases. The CDR3 is 14 amino acids. Germline V gene lookup returns CDR1 SGDLS and CDR2 YYNGEE. CDR3 in amino acids: CASSGTSGHNEQFF. CDR3 DNA: TGTGCCAGCAGCGGGACTAGCGGTCACAATGAGCAGTTCTTC.

The chain joins TRBV28 to TRBJ1-4; 8 positions match TRBD1. V shed 5 bases and J 10 bases; nucleotides not matched to a gene: 12. CDR3 size: 15 residues. CDR1 is MDHEN, CDR2 SYDVKM, per germline. The CDR3 protein is CASSTVGQGQLKLFF. CDR3 in DNA: TGTGCCAGCAGTACCGTCGGACAGGGACAATTAAAACTGTTTTTT.

The J gene is TRBJ2-5, the V gene TRBV28; D is ambiguous. Germline CDR1 reads MDHEN; CDR2 reads SYDVKM. Trimming pared 3 bases from V and 5 bases from J, leaving 10 bases between. The CDR3 spans 13 residues. The CDR3 is CASSFILRETQYF. The CDR3 region has the DNA TGTGCCAGCAGTTTTATCCTGAGGGAGACCCAGTACTTC.

Notes on this clone: This may come from a read error, since a much larger clone is one base off. Distinct nucleotide sequences in the sample also encode this CDR3. The chain has TRBV7-3 and TRBJ2-2, with D unclear. Trimming left V 5 bases short and J 2 bases short, with 3 bases between. This CDR3 has 12 amino acids. The germline V gene encodes CDR1 SGHTA and CDR2 FQGTGA. The CDR3 sequence is CASSPNTGELFF. The CDR3 DNA sequence: TGTGCCAGCAGCCCAAACACCGGGGAGCTGTTTTTT.

This clone showed up many times. CDR3 sequence: CASSPRILGQGSSGANVLTF. Written as DNA, the CDR3 is TGTGCCAGCTCACCACGTATCTTGGGACAGGGGAGCTCTGGGGCCAACGTCCTGACTTTC. The chain has TRBV18 and TRBJ2-6, with 10 bases matching TRBD1. CDR1 is KGHSH, CDR2 LQKENI, per germline. V lost 1 base, J lost 0 bases, and 9 bases stayed unmatched. The CDR3 runs to 20 residues.

This chain joins TRBV14 and TRBJ2-3; 7 bases fit TRBD2. Germline CDR1 and CDR2: SGHDN and FVKESK. V dropped 3 bases and J dropped 6; count of bases not matched to a gene: 3. The CDR3 runs to 13 residues. The CDR3 spells CASSHYGGDTQYF. CDR3 nucleotides: TGTGCCAGCAGCCACTACGGGGGGGATACGCAGTATTTT.